This TCR beta chain was observed in a study of cytomegalovirus exposure and HLA in healthy donors. Study-level background: HLA-typed donors were the source of approximately 80 million unique TCRs, which an early data release held.

Regarding the study as a whole: The classifier, whose performance was assessed in both the original and validation cohorts, reportedly diagnosed cytomegalovirus status with high specificity and sensitivity.

A note on this clone: No antigen is known for it.

PCR amplification relied on 60 Vbeta primers (plus 13 Jbeta primers). The repertoire was sequenced with immunoSEQ multiplex PCR; TCRdb's copy has only in-frame clones and lacks some. The repertoire holds roughly 230,000 clones, with nearly 95% as singletons. V lost 10 bases and J lost 4; bases outside the gene matches: 9. CDR1 is WNHNN and CDR2 is SYGVQD in the germline V gene (reference sequence). The CDR3 runs 15 residues. Sequencing was carried out using PBMCs. The clonotype was recovered from a girl aged 2 to 9 in good health and CMV-seronegative. J is TRBJ2-1 and V is TRBV10-1, with 11 bases aligning to TRBD2. CDR3 protein: CATETGTSGYNEQFF. The CDR3 DNA reads TGCGCCACTGAAACCGGGACTAGCGGATACAATGAGCAGTTCTTC.